This record looks at one T cell receptor (beta chain) sequence and its context. This clone has a handful of counts. No antigen is known for it. Base qualities are not at hand, and no much larger clone is one base apart. Library prep was done by PCR. Sequencer: Illumina HiSeq 4000. High-throughput sequencing was used to profile the CDR3 region of the TCR beta-chain in every patient. Per the original workflow: CDR3 differences across clinicopathological groups were used to build a classifier for discriminating distant-metastatic papillary thyroid cancer patients. To measure repertoire diversity the researchers used the Shannon index, while the Morisita-Horn index served to gauge how similar the tumor and blood repertoires were. TCRdb applied fastp at Q25 and MiXCR to the public reads, then kept only in-frame beta chains. These V and J calls originate from TCRdb's pipeline instead of the authors' own analysis. The sample data list 14,000 or so clones, and just under 30% of these were observed just once. The ten most abundant clones make up less than 5% of the sample.

This specimen comes from a study of metastatic and nonmetastatic thyroid tumors (dated by TCRdb to about 2020). As for the study more broadly: For patients with malignant and with benign thyroid disease, the researchers compared repertoires between peripheral blood samples and tumor or nodule tissue samples.

The cysteine opens and the phenylalanine closes a CDR3 of 14 amino acids. The DNA shown is the 42-base CDR3, in frame from base 1. Relative to germline, V is 7 bases shorter and J is 5 bases shorter, with 18 bases between their ends. In the germline V gene, CDR1 corresponds to MNHEY and CDR2 to SVGEGT. Results and caveats for the whole study, not just this receptor: In both blood and tumor samples, TCR beta diversity was reported to be significantly higher in malignant tumors than in benign nodules.

No treatment had been received by any patient before thyroid surgery. The study retrospectively analysed patient clinical samples collected from about 2012 to 2019 using T-cell receptor beta sequencing. In this chain, TRBV6-2 or TRBV6-3 is recombined with TRBJ2-7; no D gene call is confident. The receptor was isolated from a female donor with papillary thyroid cancer or a benign thyroid nodule (not recorded which). Some clones in this sample may be carry-over from other donors' samples. Material for sequencing was blood. The sequence in DNA is TGTGCCAGCACCCCTGATCCTTGGATGGACGAGCAGTACTTC. Its coded protein is CASTPDPWMDEQYF.